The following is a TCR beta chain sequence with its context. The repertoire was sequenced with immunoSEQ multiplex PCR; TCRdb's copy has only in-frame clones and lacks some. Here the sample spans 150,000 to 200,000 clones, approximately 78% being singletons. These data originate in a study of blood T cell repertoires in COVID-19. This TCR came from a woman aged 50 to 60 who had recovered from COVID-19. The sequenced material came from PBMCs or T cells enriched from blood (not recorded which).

The CDR3 nucleotides are TGTGCCAGCAGCACGGACAGGAACACTGAAGCTTTCTTT. Translated: CASSTDRNTEAFF. V is TRBV7-2 and J is TRBJ1-1, with D possibly TRBD1 on 6 matching bases. The CDR3 covers 13 residues. V lost 5 bases to trimming and J lost 1 base, with 8 bases between them. The germline V gene encodes CDR1 SGHTA and CDR2 FQGNSA.